A single TCR beta chain is shown here with its context. The sample belongs to a study of blood T cell repertoires in COVID-19. Using immunoSEQ multiplex PCR, the repertoire was profiled, and TCRdb retains in-frame clones only, with some absent. Altogether approximately 190,000 clones are present, around 82% being singletons, with the ten largest covering roughly 5.2%. What was sequenced was PBMCs or T cells enriched from blood (not recorded which). The TCR was taken from an older woman with acute COVID-19.

The CDR3 loop reads CASSVYGGAVDTQYF. The DNA for the CDR3 is TGTGCCAGCAGCGTATACGGGGGGGCGGTAGATACGCAGTATTTT. V gene TRBV9 combines with J gene TRBJ2-3; 8 nucleotides match TRBD2. CDR3 length equals 15 residues. Germline V gives CDR1 SGDLS, CDR2 YYNGEE. V was clipped by 1 base and J by 5 bases; unmatched bases: 6.